The sequence of this T cell receptor beta chain was determined in a study of blood T cell repertoires in COVID-19. Individuals drawn from 24 US areas were about 18 to 95 years old. The germline V gene encodes CDR1 SGHDT and CDR2 YYEEEE. V gave up 6 bases and J gave up 2 bases, with 14 bases separating them. The CDR3 covers 14 residues. The table came from immunoSEQ multiplex PCR; TCRdb's copy has only in-frame clones and leaves some out. The sample carries some 300,000 clones, 88% recorded once. V is TRBV5-6 and J is TRBJ2-5; D possibly corresponds to TRBD2 (6 bases). The clonotype comes from a woman in her sixties or seventies in a cohort exposed to, infected with or recovered from COVID-19 (not recorded which). The sample was PBMCs or T cells enriched from blood (not recorded which). This CDR3 is CASTPPGRQETQYF. The CDR3 DNA follows: TGTGCCAGCACCCCGCCAGGGAGGCAAGAGACCCAGTACTTC.